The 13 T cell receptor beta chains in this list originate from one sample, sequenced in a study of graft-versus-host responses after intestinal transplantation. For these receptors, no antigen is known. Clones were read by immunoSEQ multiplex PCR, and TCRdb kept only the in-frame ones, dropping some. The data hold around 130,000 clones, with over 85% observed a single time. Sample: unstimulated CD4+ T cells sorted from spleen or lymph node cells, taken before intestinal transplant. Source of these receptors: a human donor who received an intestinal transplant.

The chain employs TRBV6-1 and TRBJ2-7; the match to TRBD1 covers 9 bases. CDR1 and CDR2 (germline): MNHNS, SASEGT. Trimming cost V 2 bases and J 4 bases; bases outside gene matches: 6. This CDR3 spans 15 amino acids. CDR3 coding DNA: TGTGCCAGCAGTGAAAGGACAGGGGTAGGGTACGAGCAGTACTTC. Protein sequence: CASSERTGVGYEQYF.

CDR3 loop: CASSETLGSPLHF. The DNA of the CDR3 is TGTGCCAGCAGTGAGACCCTAGGATCACCCCTCCACTTT. This sequence joins TRBV6-1 and TRBJ1-6; D not resolved. CDR3 size: 13 residues. The germline CDR1 and CDR2 sequences are MNHNS and SASEGT. Trimming took off 3 bases at V and 10 bases at J, with 10 bases between the two ends.

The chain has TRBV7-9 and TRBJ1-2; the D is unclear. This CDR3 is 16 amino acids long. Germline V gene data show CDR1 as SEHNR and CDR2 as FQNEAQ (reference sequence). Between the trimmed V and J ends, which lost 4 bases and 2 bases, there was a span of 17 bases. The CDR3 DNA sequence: TGTGCCAGCAGCTCCCCAGTAAAAGGGCTCAACTATGGCTACACCTTC. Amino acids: CASSSPVKGLNYGYTF.

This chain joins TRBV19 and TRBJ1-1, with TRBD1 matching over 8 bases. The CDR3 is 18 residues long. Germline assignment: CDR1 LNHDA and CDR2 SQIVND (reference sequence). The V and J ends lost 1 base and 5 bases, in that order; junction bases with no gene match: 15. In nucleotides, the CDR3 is TGTGCCAGTAGTATAGGATCAGGGGGCCGGATTTATTTGACTGAAGCTTTCTTT. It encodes CASSIGSGGRIYLTEAFF.

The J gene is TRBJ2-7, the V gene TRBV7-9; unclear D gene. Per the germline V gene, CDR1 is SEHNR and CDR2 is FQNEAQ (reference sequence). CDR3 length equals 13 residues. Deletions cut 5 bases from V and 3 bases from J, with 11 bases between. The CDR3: CASSRLDNYEQYF. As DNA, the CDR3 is TGTGCCAGCAGCCGCCTCGACAACTACGAGCAGTACTTC.

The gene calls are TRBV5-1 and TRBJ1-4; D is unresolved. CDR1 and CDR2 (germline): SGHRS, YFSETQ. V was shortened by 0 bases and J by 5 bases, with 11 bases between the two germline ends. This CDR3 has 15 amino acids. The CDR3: CASSLGAAPNEKLFF. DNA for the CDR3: TGCGCCAGCAGCTTGGGCGCCGCCCCAAATGAAAAACTGTTTTTT.

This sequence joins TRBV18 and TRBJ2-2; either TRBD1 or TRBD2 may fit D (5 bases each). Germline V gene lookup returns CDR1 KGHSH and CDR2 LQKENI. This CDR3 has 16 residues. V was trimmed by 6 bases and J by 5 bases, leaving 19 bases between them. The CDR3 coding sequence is TGTGCCAGCTCCCGAGACTGGGTTGGGACGACCGGGGAGCTGTTTTTT. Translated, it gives CASSRDWVGTTGELFF. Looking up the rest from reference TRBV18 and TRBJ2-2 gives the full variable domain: NAGVMQNPRHLVRRRGQEARLRCSPMKGHSHVYWYRQLPEEGLKFMVYLQKENIIDESGMPKERFSAEFPKEGPSILRIQQVVRGDSAAYFCASSRDWVGTTGELFFGEGSRLTVL.

CDR3 loop: CASSLGTVSTGELFF. The CDR3 bases are TGTGCCAGCAGCTTGGGGACAGTTTCGACCGGGGAGCTGTTTTTT. V gene TRBV5-8 combines with J gene TRBJ2-2; D may be TRBD1 (6 bases). Trimming cost V 0 bases and J 5 bases, with 11 bases left between them. Germline V gene sequence: CDR1 SGHTS, CDR2 YDEGEE. The length of the CDR3 is 15 residues.

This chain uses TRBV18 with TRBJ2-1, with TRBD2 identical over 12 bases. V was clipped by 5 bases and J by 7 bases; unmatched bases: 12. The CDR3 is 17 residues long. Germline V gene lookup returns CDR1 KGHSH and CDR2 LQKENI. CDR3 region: CASSTTLAGGHANEQFF. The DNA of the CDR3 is TGTGCCAGCTCAACAACTCTAGCGGGGGGGCACGCGAATGAGCAGTTCTTC.

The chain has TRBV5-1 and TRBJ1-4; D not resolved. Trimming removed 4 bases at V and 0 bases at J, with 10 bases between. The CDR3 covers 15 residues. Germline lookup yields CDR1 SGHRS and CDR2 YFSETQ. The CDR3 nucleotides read TGCGCCAGCAGCAGCCAACAAGCAACTAATGAAAAACTGTTTTTT. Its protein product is CASSSQQATNEKLFF. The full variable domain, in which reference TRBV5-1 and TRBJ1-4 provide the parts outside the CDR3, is KAGVTQTPRYLIKTRGQQVTLSCSPISGHRSVSWYQQTPGQGLQFLFEYFSETQRNKGNFPGRFSGRQFSNSRSEMNVSTLELGDSALYLCASSSQQATNEKLFFGSGTQLSVL.

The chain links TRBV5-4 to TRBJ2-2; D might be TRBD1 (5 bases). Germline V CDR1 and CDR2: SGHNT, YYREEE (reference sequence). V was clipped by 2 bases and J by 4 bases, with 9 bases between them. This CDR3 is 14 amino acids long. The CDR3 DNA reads TGTGCCAGCAGCTTCCGTCAGGGCACCGGGGAGCTGTTTTTT. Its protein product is CASSFRQGTGELFF. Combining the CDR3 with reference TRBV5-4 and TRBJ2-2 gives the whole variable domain ETGVTQSPTHLIKTRGQQVTLRCSSQSGHNTVSWYQQALGQGPQFIFQYYREEENGRGNFPPRFSGLQFPNYSSELNVNALELDDSALYLCASSFRQGTGELFFGEGSRLTVL.

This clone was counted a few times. In DNA, the CDR3 is TGCGCCAGCAGCTTGGGACACGGGGGTTGGGGTGAAGCTTTCTTT. Its protein product is CASSLGHGGWGEAFF. The V gene is TRBV5-1, the J gene TRBJ1-1; a possible D gene is TRBD1 (5 bases). The CDR3 spans 15 residues. Germline-derived CDR1 and CDR2 are SGHRS and YFSETQ. V shed 0 bases and J shed 7 bases, with 16 bases lying between them.

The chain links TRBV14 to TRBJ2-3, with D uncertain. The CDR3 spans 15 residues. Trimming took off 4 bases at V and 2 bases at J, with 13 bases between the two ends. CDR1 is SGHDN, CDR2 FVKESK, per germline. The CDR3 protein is CASSPIGYLTDTQYF. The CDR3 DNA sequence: TGTGCCAGCAGCCCTATAGGCTATCTCACAGATACGCAGTATTTT.